The present T cell receptor beta chain was sequenced within a study of CD8+ T cells in alopecia areata. Study at large: It was oral tofacitinib, at 5 to 10 mg twice daily, that treated patients received.

The treatment: oral pan-JAK inhibitor, 5-10 mg twice daily. cDNA serving as the sequencing template came from extracted, reverse transcribed RNA. Repertoires were generated with immunoSEQ multiplex PCR, while TCRdb's copy carries only in-frame clones and drops some. The table has some 190,000 clones, approximately 51% seen once. The CDR3 is 15 amino acids. The J segment lost 7 bases and the V segment lost 3 bases, leaving 7 bases of the junction unmatched. The V gene's germline CDR1 is SGDLS and CDR2 YYNGEE. The source material was CD8+ T cells sorted from blood, sampled around week 54, from a patient treated with tofacitinib. The sequence was collected from a human donor with alopecia areata. The V gene is TRBV9, the J gene TRBJ1-6; 7 positions match TRBD1. The CDR3 is CASSGEGQTNSPLHF. CDR3 in DNA: TGTGCCAGCAGCGGAGAGGGACAGACAAATTCACCCCTCCACTTT.